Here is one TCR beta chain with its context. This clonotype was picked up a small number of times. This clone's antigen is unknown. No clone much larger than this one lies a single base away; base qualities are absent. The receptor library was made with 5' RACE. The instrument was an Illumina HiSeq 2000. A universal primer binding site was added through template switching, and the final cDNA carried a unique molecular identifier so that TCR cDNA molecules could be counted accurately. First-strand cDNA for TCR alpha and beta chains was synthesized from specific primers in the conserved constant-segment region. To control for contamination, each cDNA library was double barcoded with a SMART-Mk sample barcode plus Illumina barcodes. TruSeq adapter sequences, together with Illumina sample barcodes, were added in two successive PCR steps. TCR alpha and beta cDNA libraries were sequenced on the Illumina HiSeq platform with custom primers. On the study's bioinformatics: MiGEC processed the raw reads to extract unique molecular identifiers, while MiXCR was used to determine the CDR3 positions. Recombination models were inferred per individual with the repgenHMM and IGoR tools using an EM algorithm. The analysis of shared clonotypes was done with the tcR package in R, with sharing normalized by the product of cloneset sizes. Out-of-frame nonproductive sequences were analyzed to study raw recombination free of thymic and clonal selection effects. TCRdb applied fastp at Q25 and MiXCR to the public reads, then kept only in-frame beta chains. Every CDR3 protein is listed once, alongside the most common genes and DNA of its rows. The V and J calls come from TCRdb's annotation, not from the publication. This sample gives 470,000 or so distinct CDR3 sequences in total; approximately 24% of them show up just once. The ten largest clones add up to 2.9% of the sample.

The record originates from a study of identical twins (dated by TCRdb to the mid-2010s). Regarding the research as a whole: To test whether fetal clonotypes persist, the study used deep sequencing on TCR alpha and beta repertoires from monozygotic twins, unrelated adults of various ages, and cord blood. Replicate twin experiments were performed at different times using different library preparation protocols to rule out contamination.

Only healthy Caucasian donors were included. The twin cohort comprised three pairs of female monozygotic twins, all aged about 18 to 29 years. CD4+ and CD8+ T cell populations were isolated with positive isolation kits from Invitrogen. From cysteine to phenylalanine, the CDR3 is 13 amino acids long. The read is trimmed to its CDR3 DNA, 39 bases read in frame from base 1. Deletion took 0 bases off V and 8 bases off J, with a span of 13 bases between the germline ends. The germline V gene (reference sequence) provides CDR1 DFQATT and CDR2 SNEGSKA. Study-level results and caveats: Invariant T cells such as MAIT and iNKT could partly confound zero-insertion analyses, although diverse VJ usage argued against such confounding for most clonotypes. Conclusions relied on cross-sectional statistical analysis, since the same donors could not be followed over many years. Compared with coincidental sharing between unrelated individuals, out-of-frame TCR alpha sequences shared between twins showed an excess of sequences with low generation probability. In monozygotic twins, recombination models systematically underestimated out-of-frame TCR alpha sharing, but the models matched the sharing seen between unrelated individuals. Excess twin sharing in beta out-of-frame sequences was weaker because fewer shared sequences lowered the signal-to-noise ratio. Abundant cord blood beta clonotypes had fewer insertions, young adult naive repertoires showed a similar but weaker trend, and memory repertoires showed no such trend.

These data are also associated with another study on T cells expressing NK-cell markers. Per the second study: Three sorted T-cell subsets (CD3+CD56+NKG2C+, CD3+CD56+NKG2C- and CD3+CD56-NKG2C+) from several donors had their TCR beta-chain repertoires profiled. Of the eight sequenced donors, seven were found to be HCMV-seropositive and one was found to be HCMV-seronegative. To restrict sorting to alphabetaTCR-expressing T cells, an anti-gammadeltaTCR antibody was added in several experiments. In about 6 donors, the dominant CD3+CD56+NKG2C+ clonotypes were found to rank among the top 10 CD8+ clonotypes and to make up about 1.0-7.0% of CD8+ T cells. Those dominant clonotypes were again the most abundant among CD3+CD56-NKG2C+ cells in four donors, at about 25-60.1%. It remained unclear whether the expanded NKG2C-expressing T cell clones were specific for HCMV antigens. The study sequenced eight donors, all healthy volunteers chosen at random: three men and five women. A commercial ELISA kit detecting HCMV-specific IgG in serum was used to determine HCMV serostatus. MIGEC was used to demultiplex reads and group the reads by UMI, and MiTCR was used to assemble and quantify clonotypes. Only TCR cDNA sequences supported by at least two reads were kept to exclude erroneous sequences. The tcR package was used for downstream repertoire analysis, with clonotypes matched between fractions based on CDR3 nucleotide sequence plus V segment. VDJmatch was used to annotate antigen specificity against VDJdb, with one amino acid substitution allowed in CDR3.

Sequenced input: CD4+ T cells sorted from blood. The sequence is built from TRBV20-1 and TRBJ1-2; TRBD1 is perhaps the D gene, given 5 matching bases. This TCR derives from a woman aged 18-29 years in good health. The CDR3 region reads CSAREGRVVGYTF. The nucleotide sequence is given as TGCAGTGCTAGAGAGGGCAGGGTTGTAGGCTACACCTTC.